A selection of T cell receptor beta chains follows, all from one sample in a study of beta chain features in type 1 diabetes. Sequencing was performed with immunoSEQ multiplex PCR; in TCRdb, only in-frame clones are kept and a portion is missing. There are around 190,000 clones in the sample; about 13% occur only once, and about 0.58% lies in the top ten. Sequenced: central memory CD4+ T cells from blood. These receptors were obtained from a woman under 30 in good health. The CDR3 runs from the conserved cysteine through the conserved F or W. The D gene is left open where the match is weak. Size tells how often a clone was seen (once, few, many) or the class of an expanded clone, and some rows leave it out.

clone_size j_call d_call v_call cdr3_aa cdr3_nt
few TRBJ2-1 TRBD2 TRBV2 CASKLADYNEQFF TGTGCCAGCAAACTAGCGGACTACAATGAGCAGTTCTTC
. TRBJ1-2 TRBD1 TRBV7-2 CASSLGLRGSYGYTF TGTGCCAGCAGCTTAGGTCTCAGGGGGAGTTATGGCTACACCTTC
. TRBJ2-3 TRBD2 TRBV18 CASSPPASGRYTDTQYF TGTGCCAGCTCACCACCGGCTAGCGGTCGATACACAGATACGCAGTATTTT
few TRBJ2-7 . TRBV30 CACRGRVDEQYF TGTGCCTGCAGGGGCAGGGTCGACGAGCAGTACTTC
. TRBJ1-4 TRBD1 TRBV28 CASSPPGGTNEKLFF TGTGCCAGCAGCCCTCCAGGGGGGACTAATGAAAAACTGTTTTTT
. TRBJ1-5 TRBD1 TRBV6-6 CASSYSGTGSNQPQHF TGTGCCAGCAGTTACTCCGGGACAGGGAGCAATCAGCCCCAGCATTTT
. TRBJ1-2 TRBD1 TRBV9 CASSQQGAGDYGYTF TGTGCCAGCAGCCAACAGGGGGCTGGGGACTATGGCTACACCTTC
. TRBJ1-1 TRBD1 TRBV7-9 CASSPGQGRTEAFF TGTGCCAGCAGCCCAGGACAGGGACGGACTGAAGCTTTCTTT
. TRBJ2-3 TRBD1 TRBV18 CASSPQGADTDTQYF TGTGCCAGCTCACCACAGGGGGCGGACACAGATACGCAGTATTTT
. TRBJ1-2 . TRBV6-5 CASMAGGNYGYTF TGTGCCAGTATGGCGGGGGGCAACTATGGCTACACCTTC
. TRBJ2-1 TRBD2 TRBV7-2 CASSLPGLAGVEQFF TGTGCCAGCAGCCTTCCGGGACTAGCGGGAGTTGAGCAGTTCTTC
many TRBJ2-7 . TRBV7-2 CASSGRSGEQYF TGTGCCAGCAGCGGGAGATCGGGAGAGCAGTACTTC
. TRBJ1-2 . TRBV5-1 CASSLRQDPFDGYTF TGCGCCAGCAGCTTGCGACAGGACCCCTTTGATGGCTACACCTTC
. TRBJ2-1 TRBD2 TRBV5-4 CASSLVAGRDNEQFF TGTGCCAGCAGCTTGGTCGCGGGGAGGGACAATGAGCAGTTCTTC
few TRBJ2-1 . TRBV10-3 CAISEAGQGNEQFF TGTGCCATCAGTGAGGCAGGGCAGGGCAATGAGCAGTTCTTC
few TRBJ1-1 . TRBV7-2 CASSLVPGRNTEAFF TGTGCCAGCAGCTTAGTGCCGGGGAGGAACACTGAAGCTTTCTTT
. TRBJ1-2 . TRBV11-2 CASSQGSVLKSGYTF TGTGCCAGCAGCCAGGGTTCGGTCCTAAAATCGGGCTACACCTTC
. TRBJ2-7 . TRBV23-1 CASSQQGWSGSNTYEQYF TGCGCCAGCAGTCAACAGGGATGGTCCGGGAGCAATACCTACGAGCAGTACTTC
few TRBJ2-7 . TRBV2 CASQGGSARSEQYF TGTGCCAGCCAGGGCGGATCGGCGCGATCCGAGCAGTACTTC
few TRBJ1-1 TRBD1 TRBV28 CASSLDRVKAFF TGTGCCAGCAGCCTCGACAGGGTCAAGGCTTTCTTT
few TRBJ1-2 TRBD1 TRBV6-5 CASSYASPGQGAF TGTGCCAGCAGTTACGCCTCTCCGGGACAGGGGGCTTTC
few TRBJ2-1 TRBD2 TRBV19 CASSKREYNEQFF TGTGCCAGTAGTAAGCGGGAGTACAATGAGCAGTTCTTC
. TRBJ1-4 TRBD1 TRBV5-1 CASSLDRGVEKLFF TGCGCCAGCAGCCTGGACAGGGGGGTCGAAAAACTGTTTTTT
few TRBJ1-1 . TRBV5-6 CASSLAKRANTEAFF TGTGCCAGCAGCTTGGCCAAGAGGGCGAACACTGAAGCTTTCTTT
few TRBJ2-1 TRBD2 TRBV28 CASSFLAGRHNEQFF TGTGCCAGCAGTTTCCTAGCGGGTCGGCACAATGAGCAGTTCTTC
. TRBJ1-4 TRBD1 TRBV7-9 CASSFRDRAWATNEKLFF TGTGCCAGCAGCTTCCGGGACAGGGCTTGGGCAACTAATGAAAAACTGTTTTTT
. TRBJ2-3 . TRBV4-2 CASKGGAGSTDTQYF TGTGCCAGCAAGGGGGGGGCGGGAAGCACAGATACGCAGTATTTT
few TRBJ2-7 . TRBV7-9 CASSLGTPYEQYF TGTGCCAGCAGCTTAGGGACACCTTACGAGCAGTACTTC
. TRBJ2-5 . TRBV6-5 CASSYGQKETQYF TGTGCCAGCAGTTACGGGCAGAAAGAGACCCAGTACTTC
few TRBJ2-1 TRBD2 TRBV9 CASSVSGLATNEQFF TGTGCCAGCAGCGTAAGCGGACTAGCGACCAATGAGCAGTTCTTC
few TRBJ2-1 . TRBV7-2 CASSLAVGDNEQFF TGTGCCAGCAGCTTAGCGGTCGGGGACAATGAGCAGTTCTTC
few TRBJ2-2 TRBD1 TRBV29-1 CSARTGRAGELFF TGCAGCGCCAGGACAGGTCGGGCCGGGGAGCTGTTTTTT
. TRBJ2-2 . TRBV19 CASSSRIPNTGELFF TGTGCCAGTAGTAGCAGAATTCCAAACACCGGGGAGCTGTTTTTT
few TRBJ1-3 . TRBV9 CASSVSRVTGNTIYF TGTGCCAGCAGCGTAAGCAGGGTGACTGGAAACACCATATATTTT
few TRBJ2-2 TRBD1 TRBV4-1 CASSQLPGGGVFTGELFF TGCGCCAGCAGCCAGCTTCCAGGGGGCGGCGTATTCACCGGGGAGCTGTTTTTT
once TRBJ2-7 . TRBV6-1 CASAPGQFAYEQYF TGTGCCAGCGCACCTGGACAGTTCGCCTACGAGCAGTACTTC
. TRBJ2-1 TRBD2 TRBV7-3 CASSSPPGTSGRFHEQFF TGTGCCAGCAGCTCCCCACCAGGGACTAGCGGGAGGTTCCATGAGCAGTTCTTC
few TRBJ2-1 . TRBV7-2 CASSPGLGDEQFF TGTGCCAGCAGCCCGGGACTTGGGGATGAGCAGTTCTTC
. TRBJ1-2 . TRBV6-1 CASKEGNYGYTF TGTGCCAGCAAGGAGGGGAACTATGGCTACACCTTC
. TRBJ1-1 . TRBV19 CASRRDIQSRTEAFF TGTGCCAGTAGACGGGACATCCAGAGCCGCACTGAAGCTTTCTTT
. TRBJ1-1 . TRBV5-1 CASSVYNTVTNTEAFF TGCGCCAGCAGCGTTTACAATACAGTAACGAACACTGAAGCTTTCTTT
. TRBJ1-5 . TRBV15 CATSRARSSGNQPQHF TGTGCCACCAGCAGAGCCCGCTCCTCAGGCAATCAGCCCCAGCATTTT
few TRBJ2-7 . TRBV30 CAWSIGGAHSAYF TGTGCCTGGAGTATCGGCGGGGCACACTCGGCGTACTTC
. TRBJ1-1 . TRBV4-2 CASSHRDGGTEAFF TGTGCCAGCAGCCACCGGGACGGGGGCACTGAAGCTTTCTTT
. TRBJ1-2 . TRBV28 CASSWVQNGYTF TGTGCCAGCAGTTGGGTACAGAATGGCTACACCTTC
. TRBJ1-1 TRBD1 TRBV5-1 CASRVGGRQNTEAFF TGCGCCAGCAGAGTAGGGGGCAGACAGAACACTGAAGCTTTCTTT
. TRBJ1-5 TRBD1 TRBV28 CASSKPGQGFGQPQHF TGTGCCAGCAGTAAACCGGGACAGGGGTTCGGTCAGCCCCAGCATTTT
. TRBJ2-1 . TRBV7-2 CASSLYLGADNEQFF TGTGCCAGCAGCTTATATCTGGGAGCCGACAATGAGCAGTTCTTC
. TRBJ2-1 . TRBV29-1 CSVDRGNEQFF TGCAGCGTTGACAGGGGAAACGAGCAGTTCTTC
. TRBJ2-2 . TRBV28 CASSLEWFGELFF TGTGCCAGCAGTTTAGAGTGGTTCGGGGAGCTGTTTTTT
few TRBJ2-5 TRBD1 TRBV27 CASSSMDRAETQYF TGTGCCAGCAGTTCTATGGACAGGGCCGAAACCCAGTACTTC